A single sample gave rise to the 5 T cell receptor beta chains below, sequenced in a study of T-cell memory formation after mild COVID-19. From the 5' RACE reads, TCRdb called clonotypes with MiXCR, one entry per CDR3 protein. The table shows more than 250,000 distinct CDR3 sequences, with about 17% occurring only once. Sequencing used PBMCs or a T cell subset sorted from them (not recorded which). Source of these receptors: a young man who had mild COVID-19 (a few samples of this study predate the infection). Cell type and time point are not known.

The chain recombines TRBV5-1 with TRBJ1-1, with D tentatively TRBD1 (6 bases). The CDR3 has 15 amino acids. The germline V gene encodes CDR1 SGHRS and CDR2 YFSETQ. The V and J ends lost 0 bases and 5 bases respectively, with 14 bases between them. The CDR3 DNA is TGCGCCAGCAGCTTGGCTACAGGGATGAGTACTGAAGCTTTCTTT. Protein sequence: CASSLATGMSTEAFF.

V gene TRBV29-1 combines with J gene TRBJ2-1; the match to TRBD1 covers 9 bases. This CDR3 is built from 14 residues. The germline V gene has CDR1 SQVTM and CDR2 ANQGSEA. V lost 6 bases, J lost 0 bases, and 3 bases stayed unmatched. In nucleotides, the CDR3 is TGCAGCGTCGGACAGGGGAGCTCCTACAATGAGCAGTTCTTC. Protein sequence: CSVGQGSSYNEQFF.

The V and J genes are TRBV11-1 and TRBJ1-2, with D hard to call. The germline gives CDR1 SGHAT, CDR2 FQDESV (reference sequence). Trimming removed 1 base from V and 3 bases from J, with 15 bases in between. This CDR3 region has 16 residues. The CDR3 DNA reads TGTGCCAGCAGCTTAGAGGTCGGGAGGAGCGACTATGGCTACACCTTC. It specifies CASSLEVGRSDYGYTF.

The chain links TRBV6-5 to TRBJ2-4; D remains unclear. V shed 2 bases and J shed 1 base, with 12 bases lying between them. Germline V CDR1 and CDR2: MNHEY, SVGAGI. This CDR3 is 16 amino acids long. The CDR3 spells CASSYASVFAKNIQYF. DNA of the CDR3: TGTGCCAGCAGTTACGCTTCGGTGTTTGCCAAAAACATTCAGTACTTC.

V is TRBV6-6 and J is TRBJ2-5; no clear D gene. This CDR3 has 13 amino acids. Deletions cut 7 bases from V and 5 bases from J, with 14 bases between. Germline values: CDR1 MNHNY, CDR2 SVGAGI (reference sequence). This CDR3 reads CASISPSSETQYF. In DNA, the CDR3 is TGTGCCAGCATTTCCCCCTCCTCGGAGACCCAGTACTTC.